The present T cell receptor beta chain was sequenced within a study of early stage breast cancer tumors. Study at large: Of around 15 invasive breast tumors, about a dozen were hormone receptor-positive, HER2-negative. The ER+/PR+/HER2- tumors included seven or eight ductal and a few lobular carcinomas.

The repertoire was sequenced with immunoSEQ multiplex PCR; TCRdb's copy has only in-frame clones and lacks some. The top ten hold around 1.5% of the sample, which has 51,000 or so clones, 65% to 90% seen once. Trimming cost V 2 bases and J 6 bases, with 15 bases left between them. This CDR3 has 15 residues. From germline, CDR1 is LNHNV and CDR2 YYDKDF (reference sequence). This chain uses TRBV15 with TRBJ2-3; the D gene is possibly TRBD1 (5 bases). The clonotype originates from a person in their fifties or sixties with breast cancer. The source material was blood. The CDR3 loop reads CATSRSQGPQDTQYF. CDR3 sequence (DNA): TGTGCCACCAGCAGATCCCAGGGCCCACAGGATACGCAGTATTTT.